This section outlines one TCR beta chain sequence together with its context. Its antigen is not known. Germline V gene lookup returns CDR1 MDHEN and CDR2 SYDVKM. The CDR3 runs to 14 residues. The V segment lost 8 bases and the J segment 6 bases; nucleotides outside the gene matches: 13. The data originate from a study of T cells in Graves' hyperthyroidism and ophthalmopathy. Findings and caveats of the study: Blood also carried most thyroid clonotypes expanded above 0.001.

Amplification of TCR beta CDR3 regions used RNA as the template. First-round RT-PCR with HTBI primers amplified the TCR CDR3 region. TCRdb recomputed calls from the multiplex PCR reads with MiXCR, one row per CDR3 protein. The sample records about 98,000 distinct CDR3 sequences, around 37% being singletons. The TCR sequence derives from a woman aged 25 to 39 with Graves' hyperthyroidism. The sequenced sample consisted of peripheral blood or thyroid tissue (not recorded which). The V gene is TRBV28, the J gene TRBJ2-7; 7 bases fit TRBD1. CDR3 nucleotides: TGTGCCAGCCCCCCCAAAGGGGGCGAAGGCGAGCAGTACTTC. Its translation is CASPPKGGEGEQYF.